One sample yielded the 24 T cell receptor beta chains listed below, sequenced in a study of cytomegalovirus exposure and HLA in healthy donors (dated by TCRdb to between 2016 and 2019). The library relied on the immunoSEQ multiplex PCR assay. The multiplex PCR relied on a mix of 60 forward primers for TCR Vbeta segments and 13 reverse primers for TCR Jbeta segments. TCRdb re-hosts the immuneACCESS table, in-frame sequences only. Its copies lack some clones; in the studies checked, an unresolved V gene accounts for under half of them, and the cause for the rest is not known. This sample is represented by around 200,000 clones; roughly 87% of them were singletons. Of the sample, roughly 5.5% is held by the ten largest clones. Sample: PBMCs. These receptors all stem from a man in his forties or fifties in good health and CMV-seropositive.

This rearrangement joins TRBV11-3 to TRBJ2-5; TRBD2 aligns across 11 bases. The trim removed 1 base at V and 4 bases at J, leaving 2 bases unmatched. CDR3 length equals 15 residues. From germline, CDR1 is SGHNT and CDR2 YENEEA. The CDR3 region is CASSLVSGRGETQYF. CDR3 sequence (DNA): TGTGCCAGCAGCTTAGTTAGCGGGAGGGGAGAGACCCAGTACTTC.

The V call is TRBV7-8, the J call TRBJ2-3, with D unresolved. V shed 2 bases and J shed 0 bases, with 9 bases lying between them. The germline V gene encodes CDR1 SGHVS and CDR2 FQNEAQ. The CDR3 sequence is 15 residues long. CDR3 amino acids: CASSLRTESTDTQYF. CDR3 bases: TGTGCCAGCAGCTTAAGAACAGAAAGCACAGATACGCAGTATTTT.

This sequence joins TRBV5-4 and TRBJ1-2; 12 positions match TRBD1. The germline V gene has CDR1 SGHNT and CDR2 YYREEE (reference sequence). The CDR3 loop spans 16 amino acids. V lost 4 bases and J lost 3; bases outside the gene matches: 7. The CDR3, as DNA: TGTGCCAGCAGCCAAGGCCGGGACAGGGGGCACTATGGCTACACCTTC. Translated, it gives CASSQGRDRGHYGYTF.

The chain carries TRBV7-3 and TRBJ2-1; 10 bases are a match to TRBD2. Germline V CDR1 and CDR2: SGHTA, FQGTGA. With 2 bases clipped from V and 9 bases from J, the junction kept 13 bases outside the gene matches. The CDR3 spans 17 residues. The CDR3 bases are TGTGCCAGCAGCTTAGGAACTAGCGGGAAGGTTGGGTCTGAGCAGTTCTTC. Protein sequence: CASSLGTSGKVGSEQFF.

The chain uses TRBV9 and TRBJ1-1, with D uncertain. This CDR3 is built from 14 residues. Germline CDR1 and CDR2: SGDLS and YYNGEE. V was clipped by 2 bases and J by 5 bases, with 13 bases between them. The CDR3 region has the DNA TGTGCCAGCAGCGTTTCCAATTTCGGGACTGAAGCTTTCTTT. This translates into CASSVSNFGTEAFF.

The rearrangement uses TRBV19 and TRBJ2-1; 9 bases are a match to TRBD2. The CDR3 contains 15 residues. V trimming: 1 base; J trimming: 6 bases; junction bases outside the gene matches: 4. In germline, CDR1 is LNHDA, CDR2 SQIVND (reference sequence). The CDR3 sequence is CASSIVAGGGNEQFF. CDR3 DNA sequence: TGTGCCAGTAGTATAGTTGCGGGAGGGGGCAATGAGCAGTTCTTC.

CDR3 nucleotides: TGCGCCAGCAGCTTGTCCGCGGCTACTAGCGGGAGCCACGAGCAGTACTTC. This codes for CASSLSAATSGSHEQYF. This chain uses TRBV5-1 with TRBJ2-7; 11 nucleotides agree with TRBD2. The CDR3 spans 17 residues. Unmatched junction bases numbered 11, after V lost 1 base and J lost 5 bases. In germline, CDR1 is SGHRS, CDR2 YFSETQ. The full variable domain, its missing parts supplied by reference TRBV5-1 and TRBJ2-7, is KAGVTQTPRYLIKTRGQQVTLSCSPISGHRSVSWYQQTPGQGLQFLFEYFSETQRNKGNFPGRFSGRQFSNSRSEMNVSTLELGDSALYLCASSLSAATSGSHEQYFGPGTRLTVT.

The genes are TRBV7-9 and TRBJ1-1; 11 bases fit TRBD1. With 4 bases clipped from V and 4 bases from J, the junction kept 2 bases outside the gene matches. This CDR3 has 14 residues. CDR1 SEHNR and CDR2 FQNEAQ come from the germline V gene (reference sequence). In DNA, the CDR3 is TGTGCCAGCAGCTGGGGACAGGGGGGCACTGAAGCTTTCTTT. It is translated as CASSWGQGGTEAFF.

CDR3 sequence: CASSLNEMDRKHF. CDR3 DNA: TGTGCCAGCAGTTTAAATGAAATGGACAGGAAGCATTTT. The V and J genes are TRBV27 and TRBJ1-5, with 7 bases lining up with TRBD1. V lost 2 bases to trimming and J lost 14 bases; unmatched junction nucleotides: 9. The CDR3 has 13 residues. In germline, CDR1 is MNHEY, CDR2 SMNVEV (reference sequence).

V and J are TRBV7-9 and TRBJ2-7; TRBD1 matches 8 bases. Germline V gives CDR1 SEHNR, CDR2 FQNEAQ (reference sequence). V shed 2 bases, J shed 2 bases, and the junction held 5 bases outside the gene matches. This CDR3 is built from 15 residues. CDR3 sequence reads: CASSLTGGRAYEQYF. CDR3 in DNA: TGTGCCAGCAGCTTAACAGGGGGGCGCGCCTACGAGCAGTACTTC. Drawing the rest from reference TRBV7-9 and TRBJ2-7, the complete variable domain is DTGVSQNPRHKITKRGQNVTFRCDPISEHNRLYWYRQTLGQGPEFLTYFQNEAQLEKSRLLSDRFSAERPKGSFSTLEIQRTEQGDSAMYLCASSLTGGRAYEQYFGPGTRLTVT.

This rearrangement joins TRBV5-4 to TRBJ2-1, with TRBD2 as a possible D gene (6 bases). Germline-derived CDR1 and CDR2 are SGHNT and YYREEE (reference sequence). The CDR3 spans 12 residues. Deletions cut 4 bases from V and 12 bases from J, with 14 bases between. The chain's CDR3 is CASSGTGTAQFF. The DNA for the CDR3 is TGTGCCAGCAGCGGGACCGGGACTGCGCAGTTCTTC.

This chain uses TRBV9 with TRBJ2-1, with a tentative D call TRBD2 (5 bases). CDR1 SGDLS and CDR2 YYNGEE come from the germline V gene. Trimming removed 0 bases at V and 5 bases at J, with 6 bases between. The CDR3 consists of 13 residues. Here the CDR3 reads CASSVVGDNEQFF. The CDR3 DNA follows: TGTGCCAGCAGCGTAGTGGGAGACAATGAGCAGTTCTTC. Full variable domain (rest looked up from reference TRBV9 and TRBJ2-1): DSGVTQTPKHLITATGQRVTLRCSPRSGDLSVYWYQQSLDQGLQFLIQYYNGEERAKGNILERFSAQQFPDLHSELNLSSLELGDSALYFCASSVVGDNEQFFGPGTRLTVL.

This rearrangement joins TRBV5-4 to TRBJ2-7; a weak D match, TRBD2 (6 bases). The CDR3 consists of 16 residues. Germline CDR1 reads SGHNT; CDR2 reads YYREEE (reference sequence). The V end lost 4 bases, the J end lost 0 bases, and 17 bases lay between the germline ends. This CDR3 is CASSPDGTQGSYEQYV. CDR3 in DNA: TGTGCCAGCAGCCCAGATGGGACTCAAGGCTCCTACGAGCAGTACGTC.

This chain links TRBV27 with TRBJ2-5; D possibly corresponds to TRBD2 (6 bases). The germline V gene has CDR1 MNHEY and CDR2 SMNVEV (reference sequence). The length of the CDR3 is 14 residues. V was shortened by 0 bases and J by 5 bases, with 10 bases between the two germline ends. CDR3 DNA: TGTGCCAGCAGTTTATCGTGGGCGGGGGAGACCCAGTACTTC. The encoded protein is CASSLSWAGETQYF.

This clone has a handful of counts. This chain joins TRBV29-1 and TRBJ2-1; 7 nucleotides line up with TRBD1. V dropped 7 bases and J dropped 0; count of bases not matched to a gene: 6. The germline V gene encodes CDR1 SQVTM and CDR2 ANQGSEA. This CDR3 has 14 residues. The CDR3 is CSASGQTSYNEQFF. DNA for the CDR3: TGCAGCGCCTCGGGACAGACCTCCTACAATGAGCAGTTCTTC.

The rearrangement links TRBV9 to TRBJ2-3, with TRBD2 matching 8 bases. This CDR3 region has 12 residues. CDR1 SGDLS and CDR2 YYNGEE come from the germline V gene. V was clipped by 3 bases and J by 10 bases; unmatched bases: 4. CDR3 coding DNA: TGTGCCAGCAGCGCTCCGGGGGGGGCGCAGTATTTT. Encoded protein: CASSAPGGAQYF.

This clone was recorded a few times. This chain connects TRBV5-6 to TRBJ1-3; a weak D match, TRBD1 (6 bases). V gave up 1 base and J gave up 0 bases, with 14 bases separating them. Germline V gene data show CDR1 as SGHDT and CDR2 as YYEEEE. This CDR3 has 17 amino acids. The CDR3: CASSLRTVEGSGNTIYF. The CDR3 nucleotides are TGTGCCAGCAGCTTGCGGACAGTCGAGGGCTCTGGAAACACCATATATTTT.

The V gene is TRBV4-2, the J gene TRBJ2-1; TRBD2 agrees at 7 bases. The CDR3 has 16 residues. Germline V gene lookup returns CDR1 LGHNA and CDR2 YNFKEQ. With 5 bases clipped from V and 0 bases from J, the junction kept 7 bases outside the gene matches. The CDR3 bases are TGTGCCAGCAGCGCGTCTAGCGGTTACTCCTACAATGAGCAGTTCTTC. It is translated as CASSASSGYSYNEQFF.

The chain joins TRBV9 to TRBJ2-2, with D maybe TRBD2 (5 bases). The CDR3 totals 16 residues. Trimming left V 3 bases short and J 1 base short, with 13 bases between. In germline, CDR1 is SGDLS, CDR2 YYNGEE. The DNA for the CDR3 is TGTGCCAGCAGCGGGACTCTCGGCCAGAACACCGGGGAGCTGTTTTTT. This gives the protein CASSGTLGQNTGELFF.

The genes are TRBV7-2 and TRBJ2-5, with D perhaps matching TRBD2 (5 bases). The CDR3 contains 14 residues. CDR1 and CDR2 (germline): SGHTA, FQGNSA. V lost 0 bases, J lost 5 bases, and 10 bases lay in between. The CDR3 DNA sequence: TGTGCCAGCAGCTTAGCGGGAGCCGGCGAGACCCAGTACTTC. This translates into CASSLAGAGETQYF.

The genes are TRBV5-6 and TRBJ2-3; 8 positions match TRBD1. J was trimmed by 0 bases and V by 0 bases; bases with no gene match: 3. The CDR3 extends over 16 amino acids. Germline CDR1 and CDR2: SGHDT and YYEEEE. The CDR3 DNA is TGTGCCAGCAGCTTGGAGAGGACAGGGAGCACAGATACGCAGTATTTT. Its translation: CASSLERTGSTDTQYF.

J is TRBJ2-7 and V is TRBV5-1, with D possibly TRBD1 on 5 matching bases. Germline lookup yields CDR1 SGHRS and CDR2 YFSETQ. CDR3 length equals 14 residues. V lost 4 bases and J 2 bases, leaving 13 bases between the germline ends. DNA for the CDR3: TGCGCCAGCAGCCTGTCGACAGCCGCCTACGAGCAGTACTTC. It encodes CASSLSTAAYEQYF. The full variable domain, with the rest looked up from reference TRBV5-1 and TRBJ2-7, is KAGVTQTPRYLIKTRGQQVTLSCSPISGHRSVSWYQQTPGQGLQFLFEYFSETQRNKGNFPGRFSGRQFSNSRSEMNVSTLELGDSALYLCASSLSTAAYEQYFGPGTRLTVT.

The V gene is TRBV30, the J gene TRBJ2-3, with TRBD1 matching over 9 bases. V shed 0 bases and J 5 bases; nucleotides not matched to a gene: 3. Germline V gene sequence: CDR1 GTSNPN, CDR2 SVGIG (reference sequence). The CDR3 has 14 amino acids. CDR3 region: CAWSVQGALDTQYF. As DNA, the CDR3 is TGTGCCTGGAGTGTACAGGGGGCGTTAGATACGCAGTATTTT. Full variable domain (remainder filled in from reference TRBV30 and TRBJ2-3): SQTIHQWPATLVQPVGSPLSLECTVEGTSNPNLYWYRQAAGRGLQLLFYSVGIGQISSEVPQNLSASRPQDRQFILSSKKLLLSDSGFYLCAWSVQGALDTQYFGPGTRLTVL.

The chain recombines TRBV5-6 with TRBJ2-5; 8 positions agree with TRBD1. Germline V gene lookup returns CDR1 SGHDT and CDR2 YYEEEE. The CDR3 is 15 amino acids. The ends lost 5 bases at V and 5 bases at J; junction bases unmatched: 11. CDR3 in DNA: TGTGCCAGCAGTGGGGGAACAGGGGGAGACGAGACCCAGTACTTC. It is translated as CASSGGTGGDETQYF.